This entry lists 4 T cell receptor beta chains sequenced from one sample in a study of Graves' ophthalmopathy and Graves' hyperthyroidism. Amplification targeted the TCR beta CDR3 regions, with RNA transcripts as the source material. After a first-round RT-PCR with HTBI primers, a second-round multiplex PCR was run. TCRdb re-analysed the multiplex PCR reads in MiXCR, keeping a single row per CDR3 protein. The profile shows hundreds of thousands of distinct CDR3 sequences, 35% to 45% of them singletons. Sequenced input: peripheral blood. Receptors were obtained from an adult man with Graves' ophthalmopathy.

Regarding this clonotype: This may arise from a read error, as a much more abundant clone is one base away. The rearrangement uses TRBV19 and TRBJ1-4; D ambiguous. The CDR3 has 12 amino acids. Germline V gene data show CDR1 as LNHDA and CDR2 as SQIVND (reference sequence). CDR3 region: CACSTSAEKLFF. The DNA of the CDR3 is TGTGCCTGTAGTACCTCCGCTGAAAAACTGTTTTTT.

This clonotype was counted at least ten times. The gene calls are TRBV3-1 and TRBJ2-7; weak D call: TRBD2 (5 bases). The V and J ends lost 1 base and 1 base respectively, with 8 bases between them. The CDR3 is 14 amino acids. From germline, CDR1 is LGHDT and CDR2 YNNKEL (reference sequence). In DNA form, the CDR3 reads TGTGCCAGCAGCCAAGCACTAGGATCCTACGAGCAGTACTTC. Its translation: CASSQALGSYEQYF.

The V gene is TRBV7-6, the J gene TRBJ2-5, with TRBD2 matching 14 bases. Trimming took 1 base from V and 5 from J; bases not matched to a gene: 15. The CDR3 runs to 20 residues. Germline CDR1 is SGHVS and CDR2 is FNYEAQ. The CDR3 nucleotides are TGTGCCAGCAGCTTAGGCCCCAGACTAGCGGGAGGGAGCACCGGGGAGACCCAGTACTTC. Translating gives CASSLGPRLAGGSTGETQYF.

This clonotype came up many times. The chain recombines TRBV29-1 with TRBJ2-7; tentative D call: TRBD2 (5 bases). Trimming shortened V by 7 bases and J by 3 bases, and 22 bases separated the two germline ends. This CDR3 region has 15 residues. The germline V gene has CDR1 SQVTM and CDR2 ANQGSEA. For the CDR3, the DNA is TGCAGCGCCGTCTGGGAGACAACCGTCTTCTACGAGCAGTACTTC. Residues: CSAVWETTVFYEQYF.